A single sample is the source of the 3 T cell receptor beta chains below, sequenced in a study of shared clonotypes between healthy human individuals. Repertoires were generated with immunoSEQ multiplex PCR, while TCRdb's copy carries only in-frame clones and drops some. In the table there are millions of clones, roughly 95% of which are singletons. The specimen sequenced was naive CD4+ T cells sorted from blood. As to subset: CD45RA+ positively selected. The receptors shown here come from a man aged 18 to 30 in good health.

This clone occurred once. The V gene is TRBV10-3, the J gene TRBJ2-7, with D tentatively TRBD1 (6 bases). CDR3 length: 13 residues. The germline V gene has CDR1 ENHRY and CDR2 SYGVKD. V was trimmed by 6 bases and J by 3 bases, leaving 12 bases between them. The CDR3 DNA reads TGTGCCATCAGACCCGGACAGCTCTACGAGCAGTACTTC. Amino acids: CAIRPGQLYEQYF.

The V gene is TRBV19, the J gene TRBJ2-3; 7 nucleotides match TRBD2. The CDR3 is 15 amino acids. Unmatched junction bases numbered 12, after V lost 4 bases and J lost 8 bases. Germline assignment: CDR1 LNHDA and CDR2 SQIVND (reference sequence). The CDR3 coding sequence is TGTGCCAGTAGTACGGACCCCGGTACTAGCGCTACGCAGTATTTT. This encodes CASSTDPGTSATQYF.

This sequence joins TRBV2 and TRBJ2-3; 7 bases agree with TRBD2. The CDR3 covers 14 residues. V shed 8 bases, J shed 4 bases, and the junction held 9 bases outside the gene matches. The germline V gene encodes CDR1 SNHLY and CDR2 FYNNEI. CDR3 sequence (DNA): TGTGCCAGCGCCGGACTAGTTGCGGCAGATACGCAGTATTTT. Amino acids: CASAGLVAADTQYF.